These 3 T cell receptor beta chains share one sample of origin, sequenced in a study of cytomegalovirus exposure and HLA in healthy donors (dated by TCRdb to 2016 to 2017). The library relied on the immunoSEQ multiplex PCR assay. A mixture of 60 forward primers for TCR Vbeta segments and 13 reverse primers for TCR Jbeta segments was used in the multiplex PCR. Entries here come from immuneACCESS through TCRdb and include only in-frame sequences with V and J called. Some clones fail to appear in such tables; in the studies checked, an unresolved V gene covers under half of the shortfall, and the cause of the remainder is unknown. A total of 150,000 to 200,000 clones appear in this sample, about 88% of them only once. The ten largest clones represent roughly 1.9% of the sample. The sample was PBMCs. The receptors shown here come from a woman aged 18-29 years in good health and CMV-seronegative.

The chain couples TRBV9 to TRBJ2-1; 10 bases agree with TRBD2. The germline V gene has CDR1 SGDLS and CDR2 YYNGEE. The CDR3 sequence is 18 residues long. J was trimmed by 2 bases and V by 1 base; bases with no gene match: 9. The CDR3 DNA is TGTGCCAGCAGCGTAAGGGCTAGCGGGAGTCATCCCTACAATGAGCAGTTCTTC. Its translation: CASSVRASGSHPYNEQFF.

The chain employs TRBV5-1 and TRBJ1-2, with 7 positions matching TRBD1. The CDR3 has 13 residues. V lost 4 bases to trimming and J lost 8 bases; unmatched junction nucleotides: 8. Germline V gene sequence: CDR1 SGHRS, CDR2 YFSETQ. CDR3 in DNA: TGCGCCAGCAGCGCTCTGACAGGGCTCGGCTACACCTTC. As protein: CASSALTGLGYTF.

V usage is TRBV29-1 and J usage is TRBJ2-1; 8 nucleotides agree with TRBD2. The germline V gene encodes CDR1 SQVTM and CDR2 ANQGSEA. The CDR3 totals 14 residues. The CDR3 reads CREPYAGGYNEQFF. The CDR3 coding sequence is TGCAGGGAGCCCTACGCGGGAGGCTACAATGAGCAGTTCTTC.